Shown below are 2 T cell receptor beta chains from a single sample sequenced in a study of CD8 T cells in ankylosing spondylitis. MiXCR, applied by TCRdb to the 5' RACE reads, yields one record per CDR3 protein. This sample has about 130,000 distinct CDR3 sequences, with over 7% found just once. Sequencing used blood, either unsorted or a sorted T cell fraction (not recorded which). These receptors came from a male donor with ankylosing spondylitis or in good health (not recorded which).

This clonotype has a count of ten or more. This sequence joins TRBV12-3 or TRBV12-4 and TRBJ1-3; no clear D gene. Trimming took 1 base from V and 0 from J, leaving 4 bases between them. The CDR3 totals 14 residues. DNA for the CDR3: TGTGCCAGCAGTTTAGGACACTCTGGAAACACCATATATTTT. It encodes CASSLGHSGNTIYF.

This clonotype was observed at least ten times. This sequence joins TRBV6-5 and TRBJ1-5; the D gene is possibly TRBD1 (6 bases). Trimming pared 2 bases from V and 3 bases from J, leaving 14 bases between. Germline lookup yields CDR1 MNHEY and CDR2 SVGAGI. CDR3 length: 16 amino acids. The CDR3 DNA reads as TGTGCCAGCAGTTACCGGGACACAAGGCTCAATCAGCCCCAGCATTTT. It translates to CASSYRDTRLNQPQHF.